This T cell receptor (beta chain) was obtained from a study of post-analysis software for immune sequencing data. Overall study context: Recorded disease courses covered relapsing-remitting, secondary progressive and progressive-relapsing multiple sclerosis. Some patients had no subtype annotation. Study findings and constraints: Controls had significantly higher normalized Chao1 diversity than multiple sclerosis patients. Samples made in the same batch grouped tightly together by F measure.

Of note for this clonotype: Its cognate antigen is unknown.

TCR beta libraries were prepared from cDNA with unique molecular identifiers. Once 1 to 10 million T cells were used, some 500,000 cDNA molecules resulted. TCRdb reanalysed the PCR reads using MiXCR and keeps one entry per CDR3 protein. Of about half a million distinct CDR3 sequences in the sample, around a third were seen once. This receptor was obtained from a girl under 18 with multiple sclerosis. The material sequenced was blood.

For the CDR3, the DNA is TGTGCCACCAGCAGAGATCTTAGAGACTCCCAGTACTTC. This encodes CATSRDLRDSQYF. V gene TRBV15 combines with J gene TRBJ2-5; no clear D gene. This CDR3 has 13 amino acids. Germline assignment: CDR1 LNHNV and CDR2 YYDKDF (reference sequence). V shed 0 bases and J shed 9 bases, with 11 bases lying between them.